The clone carrying this TCR beta chain was observed a single time. Its matching antigen is unknown. The sample belongs to a study of cytomegalovirus exposure and HLA in healthy donors. Regarding the study as a whole: Most of the CMV-associated TCR beta chains (in a later analysis) appeared to be HLA-restricted.

Vbeta (60) and Jbeta (13) primers were used in the PCR. Produced via immunoSEQ multiplex PCR; TCRdb's table is partial and in-frame only. Of roughly 290,000 clones listed, approximately 90% are singletons. The junction had 11 bases not matched to a gene; V was cut back by 7 bases and J by 6 bases. Germline V lookup: CDR1 MNHEY, CDR2 SMNVEV (reference sequence). This CDR3 has 15 amino acids. V and J are TRBV27 and TRBJ2-1; TRBD1 matches 8 bases. The source is a woman aged 18-29 years in good health and CMV-seronegative. The sequenced sample was PBMCs. The chain's CDR3 is CASNSGQVVVNEQFF. CDR3 DNA: TGTGCCAGCAACTCGGGACAGGTGGTGGTCAATGAGCAGTTCTTC.